Listed here are 8 T cell receptor beta chains from one sample, sequenced in a study of control samples from healthy donors and cancer patients (dated by TCRdb to about 2020). Libraries were made using the immunoSEQ multiplex PCR assay. TCRdb took over this immuneACCESS table, retaining in-frame rearrangements with V and J assigned. Such tables are incomplete; in checked studies, under half of the missing clones stem from an unresolved V gene, and the remainder is unexplained. The sample table contains about 160,000 clones; only one count was recorded for roughly 89% of them. The ten most abundant clones make up about 11% of the sample. Sequencing was carried out using blood. Every receptor here comes from a man under 40 in good health.

The V gene is TRBV3-1 (or the pseudogene TRBV3-2), the J gene TRBJ2-3; the D is unclear. Trimming shortened V by 4 bases and J by 4 bases, and 12 bases separated the two germline ends. Germline-derived CDR1 and CDR2 are LGHDT and YNNKEL (reference sequence). This CDR3 region has 14 residues. The CDR3 is CASSPRLVSDTQYF. CDR3 in DNA: TGTGCCAGCAGCCCCCGTTTGGTCTCAGATACGCAGTATTTT.

This clone was recorded a few times. The chain is built from TRBV5-1 and TRBJ2-7; a weak D match, TRBD2 (5 bases). Trimming stripped 0 bases from V and 0 bases from J, with 16 bases between. The length of the CDR3 is 17 residues. The V gene's germline CDR1 is SGHRS and CDR2 YFSETQ. As DNA, the CDR3 is TGCGCCAGCAGCTTGGAAGCGCTGAGAACTAGCTCCTACGAGCAGTACTTC. It encodes CASSLEALRTSSYEQYF.

This clone came up once. The rearrangement links TRBV29-1 to TRBJ2-1; D is perhaps TRBD1 or TRBD2 (5 bases each). Germline CDR1 is SQVTM and CDR2 is ANQGSEA. This CDR3 contains 15 residues. The ends were cut back, 4 bases at V and 1 base at J, with 14 bases in the middle. The CDR3 sequence is CSVGGTKTSYNEQFF. CDR3 DNA sequence: TGCAGCGTTGGAGGGACGAAAACATCCTACAATGAGCAGTTCTTC.

The chain employs TRBV3-1 (or the pseudogene TRBV3-2) and TRBJ1-3; D unclear. The CDR3 is made up of 14 amino acids. V dropped 6 bases and J dropped 3 bases, with 12 bases sitting between them. Germline V gene sequence: CDR1 LGHDT, CDR2 YNNKEL (reference sequence). DNA for the CDR3: TGTGCCAGCAGTTCTCGGACGGATGGAAACACCATATATTTT. Translated: CASSSRTDGNTIYF.

The chain recombines TRBV5-4 with TRBJ2-3; TRBD2 matches at 8 bases. Germline V gives CDR1 SGHNT, CDR2 YYREEE (reference sequence). The CDR3 loop spans 12 amino acids. The V gene end was trimmed by 6 bases and the J gene end by 5 bases; junction bases not matched to a gene: 2. CDR3 sequence reads: CASIREGDTQYF. The CDR3 DNA is TGTGCCAGCATCCGGGAGGGAGATACGCAGTATTTT.

The chain recombines TRBV7-2 with TRBJ2-5; D perhaps matches TRBD2 (6 bases). The CDR3 has 14 residues. V shed 9 bases and J shed 2 bases, with 16 bases lying between them. Germline lookup yields CDR1 SGHTA and CDR2 FQGNSA. The CDR3 DNA reads TGTGCCAGTGCCCTCGGGAGCGGTCAAGAGACCCAGTACTTC. Amino acids: CASALGSGQETQYF.

The V gene is TRBV4-2, the J gene TRBJ1-3, with TRBD1 identical over 7 bases. Germline V lookup: CDR1 LGHNA, CDR2 YNFKEQ. The CDR3 runs 17 residues. With 3 bases clipped from V and 2 bases from J, the junction kept 10 bases outside the gene matches. The CDR3 sequence: CASSHATGAAAGNTIYF. CDR3 bases: TGTGCCAGCAGCCACGCTACAGGGGCGGCGGCTGGAAACACCATATATTTT.

V is TRBV7-2 and J is TRBJ1-1; D uncertain. V dropped 4 bases and J dropped 10 bases, with 19 bases sitting between them. The CDR3 is 14 residues long. Germline values: CDR1 SGHTA, CDR2 FQGNSA. CDR3 loop: CASSWIGLGKTAFF. The CDR3 DNA reads as TGTGCCAGCAGCTGGATCGGACTCGGGAAGACAGCTTTCTTT.